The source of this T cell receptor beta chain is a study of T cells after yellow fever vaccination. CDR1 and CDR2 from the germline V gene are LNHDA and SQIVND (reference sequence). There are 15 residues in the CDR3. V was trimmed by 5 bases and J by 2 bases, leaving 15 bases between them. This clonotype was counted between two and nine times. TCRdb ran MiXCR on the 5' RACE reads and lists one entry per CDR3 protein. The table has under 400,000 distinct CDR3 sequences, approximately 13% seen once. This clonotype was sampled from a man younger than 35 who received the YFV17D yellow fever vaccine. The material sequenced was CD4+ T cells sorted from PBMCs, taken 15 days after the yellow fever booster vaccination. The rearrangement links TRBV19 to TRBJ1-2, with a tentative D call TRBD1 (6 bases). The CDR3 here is CASSVTGRSNYGYTF. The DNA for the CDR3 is TGTGCCAGTAGTGTAACAGGGCGGTCGAACTATGGCTACACCTTC.